The clone carrying this TCR beta chain was seen only a few times. The record originates from a study of identical twins. With template switching, a universal primer site was added, and the cDNA carried unique molecular identifiers. TCRdb re-derived calls from the 5' RACE reads in MiXCR, one entry per CDR3 protein. The sample has 350,000 or so distinct CDR3 sequences; 7% to 9.5% are singletons. Deletions cut 2 bases from V and 5 bases from J, with 15 bases between. Germline V lookup: CDR1 SQVTM, CDR2 ANQGSEA. The CDR3 has 14 amino acids. The sequencing sample was made of naive T cells sorted from blood. The receptor was isolated from a woman aged 45-60 years in good health. V is TRBV29-1 and J is TRBJ1-2; D is possibly TRBD1 (6 bases). The CDR3 region has the DNA TGCAGCGTTGAAAGGGGGAGGGGTGTTTATGGCTACACCTTC. Its translation is CSVERGRGVYGYTF.